Listed here is a single T cell receptor beta chain. Its cognate antigen is unknown. A single record per CDR3 protein comes from TCRdb applying MiXCR to the multiplex PCR reads. The sample consists of about 270,000 distinct CDR3 sequences, roughly 31% of them appearing once. These data originate in a study of breast tumors, draining lymph nodes, adjacent tissues. Study conclusions and caveats: Tumor repertoires ranked between lymph nodes and nontumor tissue in diversity, with V and J gene preferences.

V lost 5 bases and J lost 5; bases outside the gene matches: 9. The length of the CDR3 is 15 residues. CDR1 and CDR2 (germline): ENHRY, SYGVKD. The lymph nodes were axillary draining lymph nodes from breast cancer patients. The TCR originated in a female donor with breast cancer. Some clones in this sample may be carry-over from other donors' samples. The sequencing input was axillary lymph node tissue. This chain joins TRBV10-3 and TRBJ2-5; 9 positions agree with TRBD2. The CDR3, as DNA: TGTGCCATCAGTACCGGGACTAGCCAGGGTGAGACCCAGTACTTC. Translating gives CAISTGTSQGETQYF.